This is a list of T cell receptor beta chains from one sample in a study of T-cell memory formation after mild COVID-19. TCRdb called the 5' RACE reads again in MiXCR, with one record for every CDR3 protein. Here the sample spans fewer than 400,000 distinct CDR3 sequences, roughly 13% being singletons. Input material: PBMCs or a T cell subset sorted from them (not recorded which). The receptors were gathered from a man aged 18 to 35 who had mild COVID-19 (a few samples of this study predate the infection). Cell type and time point are not known. Each CDR3 is given with its conserved first and last residue. D genes are given only for firm matches. Clone size is stated in some rows and not others, as once, few, many or a class when expanded.

>TRBD1|TRBJ2-7|.|TRBV7-6|15
CASSVYRGRTYEQYF
TGTGCCAGCAGCGTCTACAGGGGGCGAACCTACGAGCAGTACTTC
>TRBD1|TRBJ1-1|.|TRBV20-1|14
CSARGQGRGTEAFF
TGCAGTGCTAGAGGACAGGGACGGGGCACTGAAGCTTTCTTT
>TRBD1|TRBJ2-3|.|TRBV15|17
CATSRARGQGDTDTQYF
TGTGCCACCAGCAGAGCACGCGGACAGGGTGACACAGATACGCAGTATTTT
>.|TRBJ1-1|few|TRBV6-5|14
CASSYSGPGTEAFF
TGTGCCAGCAGTTACTCGGGGCCAGGGACGGAAGCTTTCTTT
>.|TRBJ2-3|few|TRBV20-1|13
CSVPGLGTDTQYF
TGCAGTGTCCCGGGACTTGGTACAGATACGCAGTATTTT
>TRBD1|TRBJ2-2|.|TRBV6-1|15
CASSDRDSFTGELFF
TGTGCCAGCAGTGATCGGGACAGCTTCACCGGGGAGCTGTTTTTT
>.|TRBJ2-3|few|TRBV25-1|12
CASSDVNDTQYF
TGTGCCAGCAGTGACGTAAACGATACGCAGTATTTT
>TRBD1|TRBJ1-1|once|TRBV29-1|16
CSVEKWDRAGNTEAFF
TGCAGCGTTGAAAAATGGGACAGGGCTGGAAACACTGAAGCTTTCTTT
>.|TRBJ1-1|few|TRBV5-8|13
CASSLGPGAEAFF
TGTGCCAGCAGCTTGGGTCCTGGCGCTGAAGCTTTCTTT
>.|TRBJ1-4|few|TRBV20-1|13
CSARDYFRARTHF
TGCAGTGCTAGAGATTACTTCAGGGCCCGAACCCATTTT
>TRBD1|TRBJ1-2|.|TRBV19|14
CASSNRDRDYGYTF
TGTGCCAGTAGTAACCGGGACAGGGACTATGGCTACACCTTC